This T cell receptor (beta chain) is drawn from a study of immune evolution from preneoplasia to lung adenocarcinoma. This clone came up once. Its antigen remains unidentified. Repertoires were generated with immunoSEQ multiplex PCR, while TCRdb's copy carries only in-frame clones and drops some. The sample consists of approximately 3,000 clones, about 80% of them appearing once. Overall study findings and caveats: Normal lung had highest clonality; later lesions appeared denser, more diverse.

The TCR was taken from a person in their 70s with lung adenocarcinoma. Sequenced: FFPE adjacent normal lung tissue.

The CDR3 DNA follows: TGCGCCAGCAGCCGAGGACAGAGCACTGAAGCTTTCTTT. This gives the protein CASSRGQSTEAFF. J is TRBJ1-1 and V is TRBV4-1, with a possible D match to TRBD1 (6 bases). The CDR3 totals 13 residues. Germline assignment: CDR1 MGHRA and CDR2 YSYEKL. V dropped 4 bases and J dropped 4 bases, with 10 bases sitting between them.